Presented here are 28 T cell receptor beta chains from one specimen sequenced in a study of blood T cell repertoires in COVID-19. The protocol was immunoSEQ multiplex PCR, while the TCRdb copy is restricted to in-frame clones and leaves out a portion. The sample contains approximately 150,000 clones, approximately 86% of which appear only once. Sequenced material: peripheral blood. The receptors stem from a woman aged 55-70 years who had recovered from COVID-19.

The genes are TRBV6-1 and TRBJ1-3; D is ambiguous. CDR3 length equals 17 residues. The germline gives CDR1 MNHNS, CDR2 SASEGT. Trimming shortened V by 0 bases and J by 4 bases, and 16 bases separated the two germline ends. The CDR3 here is CASSEALLGGSGNTIYF. The CDR3, as DNA: TGTGCCAGCAGTGAAGCGCTTCTGGGAGGATCCGGAAACACCATATATTTT.

The V gene is TRBV5-6, the J gene TRBJ2-6; the match to TRBD1 covers 8 bases. This CDR3 comprises 19 residues. V lost 10 bases and J lost 0; bases outside the gene matches: 18. Germline CDR1 and CDR2: SGHDT and YYEEEE. The CDR3 reads CAPSRPGGGMSSGANVLTF. The CDR3 DNA reads TGTGCCCCCTCCCGGCCAGGGGGCGGAATGAGCTCTGGGGCCAACGTCCTGACTTTC. Variable domain in full (rest from reference TRBV5-6 and TRBJ2-6): DAGVTQSPTHLIKTRGQQVTLRCSPKSGHDTVSWYQQALGQGPQFIFQYYEEEERQRGNFPDRFSGHQFPNYSSELNVNALLLGDSALYLCAPSRPGGGMSSGANVLTFGAGSRLTVL.

The chain uses TRBV6-1 and TRBJ1-2; no firm D call. Deletions cut 0 bases from V and 0 bases from J, with 14 bases between. In germline, CDR1 is MNHNS, CDR2 SASEGT. The CDR3 runs 17 residues. The CDR3 DNA follows: TGTGCCAGCAGTGAAGCCCCCTCTAGGTTAGCTAACTATGGCTACACCTTC. Translation: CASSEAPSRLANYGYTF.

The gene calls are TRBV7-9 and TRBJ2-7; possibly TRBD1 for D (5 bases). Germline CDR1 and CDR2: SEHNR and FQNEAQ (reference sequence). The germline V and J ends were trimmed by 7 bases and 5 bases, with 15 bases remaining between them. This CDR3 comprises 13 residues. CDR3 loop: CASNQGFPHEQYF. The DNA for the CDR3 is TGTGCCAGCAACCAGGGTTTTCCCCACGAGCAGTACTTC.

The chain recombines TRBV18 with TRBJ2-1; 7 bases align to TRBD2. From germline, CDR1 is KGHSH and CDR2 LQKENI. The ends lost 2 bases at V and 3 bases at J; junction bases unmatched: 4. CDR3 length: 15 residues. The CDR3 is CASSPMAGDYNEQFF. CDR3 bases: TGTGCCAGCTCACCAATGGCGGGAGACTACAATGAGCAGTTCTTC.

The rearrangement uses TRBV6-6 and TRBJ1-1; D gene unclear. Germline CDR1 and CDR2: MNHNY and SVGAGI (reference sequence). V lost 5 bases and J 3 bases, leaving 13 bases between the germline ends. The CDR3 runs 14 residues. The CDR3 DNA reads as TGTGCCAGCAGTCCGACCGTCCGGGACACTGAAGCTTTCTTT. Its protein product is CASSPTVRDTEAFF.

There are a few counts of this clone. CDR3 nucleotides: TGTGCCAGCAGTTTCAGACAGGGTTTGGGCAAAAACATTCAGTACTTC. Its translation: CASSFRQGLGKNIQYF. V usage is TRBV27 and J usage is TRBJ2-4; 7 bases fit TRBD1. The CDR3 is 16 amino acids. The V gene's germline CDR1 is MNHEY and CDR2 SMNVEV (reference sequence). V lost 3 bases to trimming and J lost 3 bases; unmatched junction nucleotides: 8.

J is TRBJ1-3 and V is TRBV6-2 or TRBV6-3; D ambiguous. Trimming cost V 2 bases and J 4 bases, with 12 bases left between them. The germline V gene has CDR1 MNHEY and CDR2 SVGEGT. The CDR3 is made up of 15 amino acids. DNA for the CDR3: TGTGCCAGCAGTTACGGTCAGAAAGCGGGAAACACCATATATTTT. Its translation: CASSYGQKAGNTIYF.

The chain links TRBV3-1 (or the pseudogene TRBV3-2) to TRBJ1-1, with 9 nucleotides matching TRBD1. CDR1 and CDR2 (germline): LGHDT, YNNKEL (reference sequence). V trimming: 2 bases; J trimming: 4 bases; junction bases outside the gene matches: 2. The CDR3 consists of 14 residues. Here the CDR3 DNA reads TGTGCCAGCAGCCAATGGGGACAGGGCACTGAAGCTTTCTTT. Translated, it gives CASSQWGQGTEAFF.

The V and J genes are TRBV5-1 and TRBJ1-1, with D perhaps matching TRBD1 (5 bases). Trimming took 0 bases from V and 6 from J, leaving 12 bases between them. This CDR3 contains 14 residues. The germline V gene encodes CDR1 SGHRS and CDR2 YFSETQ. The DNA for the CDR3 is TGCGCCAGCAGCTTGGATCAGGGTACCTCTGAAGCTTTCTTT. Amino acid sequence: CASSLDQGTSEAFF.

CDR3 sequence (DNA): TGTGCCAGCAGTTACGAGGCAGGGGGCGAGAATTCACCCCTCCACTTT. Its translation is CASSYEAGGENSPLHF. V gene TRBV6-6 combines with J gene TRBJ1-6, with 8 bases that match TRBD1. Per germline, CDR1 MNHNY and CDR2 SVGAGI (reference sequence). J was trimmed by 7 bases and V by 2 bases; bases with no gene match: 7. CDR3 length: 16 residues.

This chain connects TRBV6-5 to TRBJ1-2; 7 bases map to TRBD1. With V trimmed by 4 bases and J by 4 bases, 9 bases remained unmatched. This CDR3 has 15 residues. The germline V gene encodes CDR1 MNHEY and CDR2 SVGAGI. CDR3 DNA: TGTGCCAGCAGTTGGACAGGCGAGAACCCCTATGGCTACACCTTC. Its translation: CASSWTGENPYGYTF.

The chain combines TRBV19 with TRBJ2-5; 14 nucleotides match TRBD2. This CDR3 is built from 15 residues. Germline CDR1 reads LNHDA; CDR2 reads SQIVND (reference sequence). After removal of 5 bases from V and 7 bases from J, the junction contained 6 bases not matched to a gene. The CDR3 nucleotides read TGTGCCAGTAGTCCGGGGACTAGCGGGGGTGGGACCCAGTACTTC. It codes for CASSPGTSGGGTQYF.

The rearrangement links TRBV19 to TRBJ2-1; 10 bases line up with TRBD2. This CDR3 spans 14 amino acids. The V and J ends lost 3 bases and 10 bases, in that order; junction bases with no gene match: 6. CDR1 and CDR2 (germline): LNHDA, SQIVND (reference sequence). The CDR3 nucleotides are TGTGCCAGTAGTATTGCTAGCGGGGGCTGGGAGCAGTTCTTC. Translated, it gives CASSIASGGWEQFF.

This clone was observed a handful of times. The chain links TRBV6-1 to TRBJ1-2, with D perhaps matching TRBD1 (6 bases). V was cut by 2 bases and J by 4 bases, with 11 bases left in between. Germline CDR1 MNHNS, CDR2 SASEGT. This CDR3 region has 14 residues. Here the CDR3 DNA reads TGTGCCAGCAGTGAAACACAGGGCCTCTATGGCTACACCTTC. Translated, it gives CASSETQGLYGYTF.

The chain has TRBV2 and TRBJ1-2; D is undetermined. The V gene lost 3 bases and the J gene lost 5 bases, with 13 bases spanning the gap. Germline CDR1 and CDR2: SNHLY and FYNNEI. The CDR3 runs to 14 residues. DNA for the CDR3: TGTGCCAGCAGTGAGAACGGGGTTAGTTATGGCTACACCTTC. The encoded protein is CASSENGVSYGYTF.

The genes are TRBV11-2 and TRBJ2-3, with D maybe TRBD2 (6 bases). There are 16 residues in the CDR3. Germline V gene lookup returns CDR1 SGHAT and CDR2 FQNNGV. Deletions cut 5 bases from V and 0 bases from J, with 15 bases between. Written as DNA, the CDR3 is TGTGCCAGCAGCCCAGCGGCGGGGCCCAGCACAGATACGCAGTATTTT. It encodes CASSPAAGPSTDTQYF.

The chain has TRBV6-5 and TRBJ1-5, with 10 bases aligning to TRBD1. The junction had 7 bases not matched to a gene; V was cut back by 4 bases and J by 7 bases. The V gene's germline CDR1 is MNHEY and CDR2 SVGAGI. This CDR3 contains 15 residues. The DNA for the CDR3 is TGTGCCAGCAGTTCAGCCGGGACAGGGGACCAGCCCCAGCATTTT. Amino acids: CASSSAGTGDQPQHF.

The chain links TRBV9 to TRBJ1-1; 7 bases are a match to TRBD1. There are 14 residues in the CDR3. The V segment lost 3 bases and the J segment 4 bases; nucleotides outside the gene matches: 6. CDR1 is SGDLS and CDR2 is YYNGEE in the germline V gene. The chain's CDR3 is CASSALDRVTEAFF. The CDR3 bases are TGTGCCAGCAGCGCGCTCGACAGGGTCACTGAAGCTTTCTTT.

The CDR3 loop is CASSQDRGGDNEKLFF. CDR3 DNA: TGTGCCAGCAGCCAAGATAGGGGGGGGGATAATGAAAAACTGTTTTTT. The V and J genes are TRBV4-2 and TRBJ1-4, with D maybe TRBD1 (6 bases). CDR3 size: 16 residues. Trimming cost V 0 bases and J 4 bases, with 12 bases left between them. The germline V gene encodes CDR1 LGHNA and CDR2 YNFKEQ.

CDR3 in amino acids: CASQSKARGYYEQYF. CDR3 coding DNA: TGTGCCAGCCAGTCGAAGGCAAGGGGCTACTACGAGCAGTACTTC. The V call is TRBV5-6, the J call TRBJ2-7, with D possibly TRBD1 on 5 matching bases. CDR3 length: 15 amino acids. CDR1 and CDR2 (germline): SGHDT, YYEEEE. V was shortened by 7 bases and J by 3 bases, with 20 bases between the two germline ends.

This chain uses TRBV5-5 with TRBJ2-5, with 9 positions matching TRBD1. This CDR3 has 15 amino acids. The germline gives CDR1 SGHKS, CDR2 YYEKEE (reference sequence). Germline trimming cut 2 bases from V and 5 bases from J; bases unmatched to any gene: 7. The CDR3 protein is CASSFRQGTGETQYF. CDR3 bases: TGTGCCAGCAGCTTTAGACAGGGGACAGGGGAGACCCAGTACTTC.

The chain couples TRBV29-1 to TRBJ2-3, with 12 nucleotides matching TRBD2. The CDR3 loop spans 16 amino acids. CDR1 and CDR2 (germline): SQVTM, ANQGSEA. J was trimmed by 4 bases and V by 7 bases; bases with no gene match: 12. CDR3 coding DNA: TGCAGCGCCCGATCCTCACTAGCGGGGGGCGCAGATACGCAGTATTTT. It specifies CSARSSLAGGADTQYF.

The rearrangement joins TRBV4-2 to TRBJ2-5; 8 nucleotides align to TRBD2. From germline, CDR1 is LGHNA and CDR2 YNFKEQ. The CDR3 extends over 15 amino acids. J gave up 3 bases and V 0 bases, and 3 bases lay outside the gene matches. The CDR3 DNA reads as TGTGCCAGCAGCCAAGACCCGGGACTAGAAGAGACCCAGTACTTC. Translated: CASSQDPGLEETQYF.

This chain uses TRBV5-1 with TRBJ1-1; D is unclear. Germline V lookup: CDR1 SGHRS, CDR2 YFSETQ. The CDR3 contains 15 residues. The V end lost 0 bases, the J end lost 4 bases, and 13 bases lay between the germline ends. CDR3 nucleotide sequence: TGCGCCAGCAGCTTGGTTGCGGAAGGAGTCACTGAAGCTTTCTTT. This translates into CASSLVAEGVTEAFF.

This chain connects TRBV5-4 to TRBJ2-1; TRBD2 is a possible D gene (5 bases). V lost 2 bases and J 3 bases, leaving 9 bases between the germline ends. CDR1 is SGHNT and CDR2 is YYREEE in the germline V gene (reference sequence). The CDR3 extends over 14 amino acids. CDR3 coding DNA: TGTGCCAGCAGCTTCCCCGGGGACTACAATGAGCAGTTCTTC. Its protein product is CASSFPGDYNEQFF. Filled out from reference TRBV5-4 and TRBJ2-1, the complete variable domain reads ETGVTQSPTHLIKTRGQQVTLRCSSQSGHNTVSWYQQALGQGPQFIFQYYREEENGRGNFPPRFSGLQFPNYSSELNVNALELDDSALYLCASSFPGDYNEQFFGPGTRLTVL.

This clone was detected a few times. This chain links TRBV3-1 (or the pseudogene TRBV3-2) with TRBJ1-2; a weak D match, TRBD1 (5 bases). CDR1 and CDR2 (germline): LGHDT, YNNKEL (reference sequence). CDR3 length: 15 residues. V lost 0 bases and J 3 bases, leaving 11 bases between the germline ends. CDR3 sequence reads: CASSQDRTGYYGYTF. As DNA, the CDR3 is TGTGCCAGCAGCCAAGATCGTACAGGCTACTATGGCTACACCTTC.

A few counts support this clone. The J gene is TRBJ1-1, the V gene TRBV18, with TRBD1 matching over 7 bases. Looked up from germline, CDR1 is KGHSH and CDR2 is LQKENI. The V and J ends lost 4 bases and 0 bases, in that order; junction bases with no gene match: 5. CDR3 length: 15 residues. This chain's CDR3 is CASSQSTGMNTEAFF. The CDR3 DNA sequence: TGTGCCAGCTCACAGTCGACAGGGATGAACACTGAAGCTTTCTTT.